This is a list of T cell receptor beta chains from one sample in a study of regulatory T cells in long-lasting Graves disease. TCRdb re-derived calls from the multiplex PCR reads in MiXCR, one entry per CDR3 protein. The sample comprises about 450,000 distinct CDR3 sequences, 23% of which are singletons, and around 26% rests with the top ten. The sample here was peripheral blood mononuclear cells (PBMCs), taken when the disease was refractory, from a patient treated with antithyroid drugs. Source of these receptors: a female donor with Graves disease. The CDR3 runs from the conserved cysteine through the conserved F or W. D genes are given only for firm matches. Clone size is not always given. Where it is, it says once, few, many or a class for expanded clones.

size	D	V	J	CDR3	DNA
.	.	TRBV19	TRBJ1-1	CASRWGRLNTEAFF	TGTGCCAGTAGATGGGGACGGCTGAACACTGAAGCTTTCTTT
.	.	TRBV5-1	TRBJ2-7	CASSSVSMTDQYF	TGCGCCAGCAGCTCGGTGTCCATGACAGACCAGTACTTC
.	.	TRBV2	TRBJ1-3	CASSEEVLNSGNTIYF	TGTGCCAGCAGTGAAGAGGTTTTGAATTCTGGAAACACCATATATTTT
many	.	TRBV28	TRBJ2-7	CASRETSSYEQYF	TGTGCCAGCCGTGAAACGAGCTCCTACGAGCAGTACTTC
few	.	TRBV6-5	TRBJ1-1	CASSYAGSTEAFF	TGTGCCAGCAGTTACGCAGGGAGCACTGAAGCTTTCTTT
few	.	TRBV7-8	TRBJ1-1	CASSSTSQGEAFF	TGTGCCAGCAGCTCGACCTCACAGGGAGAAGCTTTCTTT
many	TRBD1	TRBV5-4	TRBJ1-4	CASSDRGEKLFF	TGTGCCAGCAGCGACAGGGGCGAAAAACTGTTTTTT
.	TRBD2	TRBV20-1	TRBJ2-1	CSATGLVGFNEQFF	TGCAGTGCCACGGGACTAGTCGGATTCAATGAGCAGTTCTTC
.	.	TRBV30	TRBJ2-7	CAWSYRTVFYEQYF	TGTGCCTGGAGTTACCGGACAGTATTCTACGAGCAGTACTTC
.	.	TRBV20-1	TRBJ2-6	CSARRERRSSGANVLTF	TGCAGTGCTAGACGGGAGCGCCGTAGCTCTGGGGCCAACGTCCTGACTTTC
few	.	TRBV7-2	TRBJ1-3	CASSLARTGAMYGNTIYF	TGTGCCAGCAGCTTAGCCAGGACCGGGGCCATGTACGGAAACACCATATATTTT
.	.	TRBV3-1	TRBJ2-1	CASSQGLYNEQFF	TGTGCCAGCAGCCAAGGCTTATACAATGAGCAGTTCTTC
.	.	TRBV30	TRBJ2-7	CAWKLGGFSYEQYF	TGTGCCTGGAAGCTAGGGGGGTTCTCCTACGAGCAGTACTTC
few	.	TRBV3-1	TRBJ2-2	CASSPRLLGELFF	TGTGCCAGCAGCCCCAGACTACTCGGGGAGCTGTTTTTT
few	.	TRBV12-3/TRBV12-4	TRBJ2-7	CASSSRGKHNEQYF	TGTGCCAGCAGTTCTAGGGGGAAACACAACGAGCAGTACTTC
.	.	TRBV7-2	TRBJ2-7	CASSFSQPSREQYF	TGTGCCAGCAGCTTTAGTCAGCCGAGTCGGGAGCAGTACTTC
many	.	TRBV12-3/TRBV12-4	TRBJ1-2	CASRNLWDNYGYTF	TGTGCCAGCAGAAACCTTTGGGACAACTATGGCTACACCTTC
many	TRBD2	TRBV28	TRBJ2-5	CASSFLGREGETQYF	TGTGCCAGCAGTTTTCTAGGCAGGGAGGGAGAGACCCAGTACTTC
.	TRBD1	TRBV20-1	TRBJ1-4	CSAKGQGADKLFF	TGCAGTGCTAAAGGACAGGGGGCGGATAAACTGTTTTTT
many	TRBD1	TRBV7-6	TRBJ2-1	CASSLGGQGAFGEQFF	TGTGCCAGCAGCTTAGGGGGACAGGGGGCCTTTGGTGAGCAGTTCTTC
many	TRBD1	TRBV2	TRBJ2-4	CASSGGTGLAKNIQYF	TGTGCCAGCAGCGGTGGGACAGGGTTAGCCAAAAACATTCAGTACTTC
few	.	TRBV28	TRBJ1-1	CASSPYRDGKNTEAFF	TGTGCCAGCAGTCCGTACCGGGACGGGAAAAACACTGAAGCTTTCTTT
.	.	TRBV20-1	TRBJ2-7	CSARDPLKNNYEQYF	TGCAGTGCTAGAGATCCCCTAAAGAATAACTACGAGCAGTACTTC
few	TRBD1	TRBV7-9	TRBJ2-7	CASSFPGQGTYEQYF	TGTGCCAGCAGCTTTCCGGGACAGGGGACGTACGAGCAGTACTTC
few	TRBD2	TRBV24-1	TRBJ2-2	CATSDLRPGGYGELFF	TGTGCCACCAGTGATTTGCGACCGGGAGGGTACGGGGAGCTGTTTTTT
few	.	TRBV28	TRBJ2-6	CAAGQFSGANVLTF	TGTGCCGCTGGACAGTTCTCTGGGGCCAACGTCCTGACTTTC
many	.	TRBV11-1	TRBJ1-1	CASSSWGNTEAFF	TGTGCCAGCAGCTCCTGGGGTAACACTGAAGCTTTCTTT
.	.	TRBV27	TRBJ2-7	CASSWGLTYEQYF	TGTGCCAGCAGTTGGGGACTTACTTACGAGCAGTACTTC
few	.	TRBV20-1	TRBJ1-2	CSASSKGALNYGYTF	TGCAGTGCTAGTTCTAAGGGAGCCTTAAACTATGGCTACACCTTC
many	.	TRBV2	TRBJ1-2	CAFELPTNYGYTF	TGTGCCTTTGAGCTACCAACTAACTATGGCTACACCTTC
few	.	TRBV7-2	TRBJ1-1	CASSQNRARAEAFF	TGTGCCAGCAGCCAAAACAGGGCGAGGGCTGAAGCTTTCTTT
many	.	TRBV28	TRBJ2-2	CASSLSLSGELFF	TGTGCCAGCAGTTTAAGTTTGTCCGGGGAGCTGTTTTTT
few	.	TRBV10-2	TRBJ2-7	CATLGGAVYEQYF	TGCGCCACTTTAGGGGGGGCGGTCTACGAGCAGTACTTC
.	.	TRBV5-1	TRBJ1-1	CASSPGTSEAFF	TGCGCCAGCAGCCCAGGGACCTCCGAAGCTTTCTTT
many	.	TRBV18	TRBJ2-6	CASSPFPSGANVLTF	TGTGCCAGCTCACCCTTTCCCTCTGGGGCCAACGTCCTGACTTTC
many	TRBD1	TRBV12-3/TRBV12-4	TRBJ2-7	CASSPTLGTGYYEQYF	TGTGCCAGCAGTCCCACCCTAGGGACAGGGTACTACGAGCAGTACTTC
few	.	TRBV19	TRBJ2-5	CASSMGRQETQYF	TGTGCCAGTAGTATGGGCAGGCAAGAGACCCAGTACTTC
few	TRBD1	TRBV20-1	TRBJ2-7	CSARGTGGYPYEQYF	TGCAGTGCTAGAGGAACAGGGGGCTACCCTTACGAGCAGTACTTC
many	TRBD2	TRBV12-3/TRBV12-4	TRBJ2-5	CASGTSGGETQYF	TGTGCCAGCGGGACTAGCGGCGGTGAGACCCAGTACTTC
.	.	TRBV20-1	TRBJ1-1	CSARVISTNTEAFF	TGCAGTGCTAGAGTGATTTCGACGAACACTGAAGCTTTCTTT
many	.	TRBV27	TRBJ2-3	CASSWEDTQYF	TGTGCCAGCAGTTGGGAAGATACGCAGTATTTT
many	.	TRBV28	TRBJ1-2	CASSPSVRRTGNYGYTF	TGTGCCAGCAGTCCCTCTGTCAGGCGAACGGGCAACTATGGCTACACCTTC
many	.	TRBV12-3/TRBV12-4	TRBJ1-1	CASTLVSGGTEAFF	TGTGCCAGCACCCTCGTTAGTGGGGGCACTGAAGCTTTCTTT
.	.	TRBV18	TRBJ2-5	CASSPPQGNIETQYF	TGTGCCAGCTCACCACCGCAGGGAAACATCGAGACCCAGTACTTC
many	TRBD1	TRBV28	TRBJ1-2	CASSPTDRPHNYGYTF	TGTGCCAGCAGTCCGACGGACAGGCCTCATAACTATGGCTACACCTTC
many	.	TRBV5-1	TRBJ1-2	CASSLVGVPGYTF	TGCGCCAGCAGCCTGGTCGGGGTTCCTGGCTACACCTTC
many	TRBD1	TRBV28	TRBJ1-1	CASSRPGQKDTEAFF	TGTGCCAGCAGTCGCCCGGGACAGAAGGACACTGAAGCTTTCTTT
few	.	TRBV7-2	TRBJ2-3	CASSLARPSESLRGTDTQYF	TGTGCCAGCAGCTTAGCGAGGCCTAGCGAAAGTCTTCGCGGCACAGATACGCAGTATTTT
few	.	TRBV3-1	TRBJ2-7	CASSGPGGEQYF	TGTGCCAGCAGTGGACCGGGCGGCGAGCAGTACTTC
.	TRBD1	TRBV19	TRBJ2-5	CASSIVRDRVATQYF	TGTGCCAGTAGTATAGTTCGGGACAGGGTTGCGACCCAGTACTTC